The 30 T cell receptor beta chains below were found in one sample sequenced in a study of blood T cell repertoires in COVID-19 (dated by TCRdb to about 2020). The library was made by the immunoSEQ multiplex PCR assay. TCRdb obtained this table from immuneACCESS and retained in-frame rearrangements with V and J assigned. These tables miss some clones; where compared with another copy, unresolved V genes account for less than half of the shortfall, and the remainder is unexplained. The sample has roughly 200,000 clones on record, roughly 86% of them singletons. The top ten clonotypes cover 5% to 6.5% of the sample. The sample was peripheral blood. Receptors were obtained from a woman aged 70-85 years with active or convalescent COVID-19.

The chain links TRBV7-9 to TRBJ2-1; 12 nucleotides align to TRBD2. Germline trimming cut 2 bases from V and 7 bases from J; bases unmatched to any gene: 12. The CDR3 sequence is 18 residues long. In germline, CDR1 is SEHNR, CDR2 FQNEAQ (reference sequence). The CDR3 here is CASSLRLAGAQSQNEQFF. The CDR3 DNA sequence: TGTGCCAGCAGCTTAAGACTAGCGGGAGCTCAATCTCAAAATGAGCAGTTCTTC.

J is TRBJ2-3 and V is TRBV2; the match to TRBD2 covers 8 bases. V lost 5 bases, J lost 1 base, and 8 bases stayed unmatched. The CDR3 covers 16 residues. Germline CDR1 SNHLY, CDR2 FYNNEI. CDR3 in amino acids: CASSRMREARTDTQYF. The CDR3 bases are TGTGCCAGCAGTCGGATGCGGGAGGCTCGCACAGATACGCAGTATTTT.

CDR3 bases: TGTGCCAGCAGCTCCCGGGCGAGCGGGAGGGCCACAGATACGCAGTATTTT. This gives the protein CASSSRASGRATDTQYF. V and J are TRBV7-3 and TRBJ2-3, with TRBD2 matching 10 bases. Germline CDR1 reads SGHTA; CDR2 reads FQGTGA. This CDR3 has 17 amino acids. The J segment lost 2 bases and the V segment lost 4 bases, leaving 9 bases of the junction unmatched.

The chain has TRBV4-2 and TRBJ2-3; no firm D call. This CDR3 is built from 15 residues. CDR1 LGHNA and CDR2 YNFKEQ come from the germline V gene. Trimming removed 0 bases at V and 0 bases at J, with 7 bases between. This CDR3 reads CASSQDWPSTDTQYF. As DNA, the CDR3 is TGTGCCAGCAGCCAAGATTGGCCTAGCACAGATACGCAGTATTTT.

The V call is TRBV18, the J call TRBJ2-1, with a weak D call TRBD2 (7 bases). This CDR3 spans 17 amino acids. Trimming took off 1 base at V and 1 base at J, with 14 bases between the two ends. The germline V gene has CDR1 KGHSH and CDR2 LQKENI. The DNA of the CDR3 is TGTGCCAGCTCACCACTGAGGGGGGGTGGATCCTACAATGAGCAGTTCTTC. As protein: CASSPLRGGGSYNEQFF.

The chain carries TRBV7-8 and TRBJ1-2; 11 bases match TRBD1. This CDR3 is built from 16 residues. Germline V lookup: CDR1 SGHVS, CDR2 FQNEAQ. V was pared by 4 bases and J by 4 bases, with 8 bases of the junction left unmatched. The CDR3 DNA is TGTGCCAGCAGCTCGGCCGGGACAGGGGGAAGCTATGGCTACACCTTC. This sequence encodes CASSSAGTGGSYGYTF.

This clone was picked up a small number of times. The chain recombines TRBV28 with TRBJ1-2; no firm D call. V was cut by 5 bases and J by 5 bases, with 21 bases left in between. CDR1 and CDR2 from the germline V gene are MDHEN and SYDVKM. CDR3 length: 16 residues. CDR3 residues: CASSRTTTDIRYGYTF. For the CDR3, the DNA is TGTGCCAGCAGTCGTACAACCACCGACATCAGATATGGCTACACCTTC.

V and J are TRBV30 and TRBJ1-6, with D maybe TRBD1 (5 bases). The germline CDR1 and CDR2 sequences are GTSNPN and SVGIG (reference sequence). V was shortened by 3 bases and J by 6 bases, with 9 bases between the two germline ends. The length of the CDR3 is 13 residues. In DNA form, the CDR3 reads TGTGCCTGGAGGGGGCAAGGTAATTCACCCCTCCACTTT. This translates into CAWRGQGNSPLHF.

This clone was found once. The V gene is TRBV28, the J gene TRBJ2-6; D remains ambiguous. Germline V CDR1 and CDR2: MDHEN, SYDVKM. Deletions cut 6 bases from V and 2 bases from J, with 14 bases between. The CDR3 sequence is 16 residues long. The CDR3 DNA sequence: TGTGCCAGCAGCTTTAAGCTTAGCACTGGGGCCAACGTCCTGACTTTC. This sequence encodes CASSFKLSTGANVLTF.

The V call is TRBV6-6, the J call TRBJ2-5; D is possibly TRBD1 (6 bases). Germline assignment: CDR1 MNHNY and CDR2 SVGAGI (reference sequence). The CDR3 has 14 residues. With 2 bases removed from V and 4 bases from J, the gap between germline ends came to 11 bases. CDR3 region: CASSYHPGAETQYF. The CDR3 region has the DNA TGTGCCAGCAGTTACCACCCAGGGGCAGAGACCCAGTACTTC.

This sequence joins TRBV6-6 and TRBJ1-2; D not resolved. The CDR3 is 14 amino acids. Trimming removed 2 bases at V and 1 base at J, with 8 bases between. Per germline, CDR1 MNHNY and CDR2 SVGAGI (reference sequence). In DNA form, the CDR3 reads TGTGCCAGCAGTTACGAGCGGAATAACTATGGCTACACCTTC. It encodes CASSYERNNYGYTF.

The chain links TRBV10-1 to TRBJ1-2; D is perhaps TRBD1 (6 bases). CDR1 and CDR2 (germline): WNHNN, SYGVQD (reference sequence). Trimming pared 5 bases from V and 3 bases from J, leaving 10 bases between. The CDR3 spans 13 residues. The CDR3 DNA reads TGCGCCAGCAGTCTGGACAGAGACTATGGCTACACCTTC. Its translation is CASSLDRDYGYTF.

The chain uses TRBV29-1 and TRBJ2-1, with 11 nucleotides matching TRBD1. Germline-derived CDR1 and CDR2 are SQVTM and ANQGSEA. There are 16 residues in the CDR3. Trimming cost V 4 bases and J 6 bases; bases outside gene matches: 11. The CDR3 DNA reads TGCAGCGTTGGGAGGACAGGGGGCATGATTACCAATGAGCAGTTCTTC. The encoded protein is CSVGRTGGMITNEQFF.

The chain combines TRBV10-1 with TRBJ2-3, with D perhaps matching TRBD2 (6 bases). The ends were cut back, 0 bases at V and 0 bases at J, with 16 bases in the middle. This CDR3 spans 18 amino acids. CDR1 and CDR2 from the germline V gene are WNHNN and SYGVQD (reference sequence). As DNA, the CDR3 is TGCGCCAGCAGTGAGTCTACACAGATTGGGGGGAGCACAGATACGCAGTATTTT. It is translated as CASSESTQIGGSTDTQYF.

The J gene is TRBJ1-5, the V gene TRBV4-1, with a tentative D call TRBD1 (6 bases). Germline lookup yields CDR1 MGHRA and CDR2 YSYEKL. V shed 0 bases and J shed 7 bases, with 10 bases lying between them. The CDR3 spans 14 residues. In DNA, the CDR3 is TGCGCCAGCAGCCAAGACACAGGGAGACAGCCCCAGCATTTT. Protein product: CASSQDTGRQPQHF.

This CDR3 reads CASLDRLVQGSPLHF. For the CDR3, the DNA is TGTGCCAGCCTGGACAGATTAGTTCAGGGTTCACCCCTCCACTTT. This chain connects TRBV6-5 to TRBJ1-6; D is possibly TRBD1 (6 bases). CDR1 MNHEY and CDR2 SVGAGI come from the germline V gene. The V gene lost 8 bases and the J gene lost 9 bases, with 20 bases spanning the gap. The CDR3 extends over 15 amino acids.

This chain links TRBV7-9 with TRBJ1-1; no clear D. Germline V gene lookup returns CDR1 SEHNR and CDR2 FQNEAQ (reference sequence). The CDR3 spans 13 residues. The V gene lost 2 bases and the J gene lost 2 bases, with 6 bases spanning the gap. The CDR3 sequence is CASSLSVNTEAFF. Written as DNA, the CDR3 is TGTGCCAGCAGCTTATCCGTAAACACTGAAGCTTTCTTT.

This clone was seen ten or more times. The rearrangement joins TRBV9 to TRBJ1-4; TRBD1 matches 7 bases. This CDR3 contains 15 residues. The V gene end was trimmed by 3 bases and the J gene end by 7 bases; junction bases not matched to a gene: 9. CDR1 is SGDLS, CDR2 YYNGEE, per germline. The CDR3 bases are TGTGCCAGCAGCGCCCAACAGGGGAGAAGTGAAAAACTGTTTTTT. Protein: CASSAQQGRSEKLFF.

Within the sample, this clone is medium-sized. The chain employs TRBV21-1 and TRBJ2-1; the D call TRBD2 from the table was never checked on the DNA. TRBV21-1 is an annotated pseudogene. The CDR3 consists of 15 residues. The CDR3 region has the DNA TGTGCCAGCAGCTCACCGGGACTAGGGTACAATGAGCAGTTCTTC. Translated: CASSSPGLGYNEQFF.

The chain joins TRBV11-2 to TRBJ1-4; D possibly corresponds to TRBD1 (5 bases). Germline V gene data show CDR1 as SGHAT and CDR2 as FQNNGV. The CDR3 is 15 amino acids. V was trimmed by 1 base and J by 4 bases, leaving 10 bases between them. CDR3 nucleotides: TGTGCCAGCAGCTTAGGGCAGGGCTTTAATGAAAAACTGTTTTTT. It codes for CASSLGQGFNEKLFF.

The table lists this clone with a count of one. This sequence joins TRBV3-1 (or the pseudogene TRBV3-2) and TRBJ2-5; perhaps TRBD2 as D (5 bases). This CDR3 contains 15 residues. From germline, CDR1 is LGHDT and CDR2 YNNKEL (reference sequence). Trimming stripped 4 bases from V and 5 bases from J, with 17 bases between. The CDR3 is CASSPLVRARETQYF. Here the CDR3 DNA reads TGTGCCAGCAGCCCGCTGGTGAGGGCCCGGGAGACCCAGTACTTC.

The chain employs TRBV2 and TRBJ2-5; 11 nucleotides agree with TRBD2. From germline, CDR1 is SNHLY and CDR2 FYNNEI. There are 14 residues in the CDR3. V lost 4 bases to trimming and J lost 5 bases; unmatched junction nucleotides: 3. CDR3 protein: CASSVSGRGETQYF. The CDR3 region has the DNA TGTGCCAGCAGTGTTAGCGGGAGGGGGGAGACCCAGTACTTC.

The CDR3 sequence: CASSIRAGHTDTQYF. As DNA, the CDR3 is TGTGCCAGCAGTATCCGAGCGGGGCACACAGATACGCAGTATTTT. The V and J genes are TRBV27 and TRBJ2-3; 7 bases fit TRBD2. The ends lost 5 bases at V and 2 bases at J; junction bases unmatched: 7. This CDR3 is built from 15 residues. Germline V lookup: CDR1 MNHEY, CDR2 SMNVEV (reference sequence).

As concerns this clone: The same CDR3 can be traced to other DNA sequences in this sample. The rearrangement uses TRBV12-3 or TRBV12-4 and TRBJ1-5; D not certain. Trimming removed 3 bases at V and 0 bases at J, with 3 bases between. The CDR3 is 13 amino acids. DNA of the CDR3: TGTGCCAGCAGTTTGTATAGCAATCAGCCCCAGCATTTT. This translates into CASSLYSNQPQHF.

This clone was observed a single time. V gene TRBV18 combines with J gene TRBJ1-2; TRBD1 might be the D (5 bases). The germline gives CDR1 KGHSH, CDR2 LQKENI. The CDR3 is 15 amino acids. The ends were cut back, 0 bases at V and 2 bases at J, with 10 bases in the middle. The CDR3 DNA is TGTGCCAGCTCACCACCGGGGCGGGGCAACTATGGCTACACCTTC. Residues: CASSPPGRGNYGYTF.

The chain combines TRBV5-1 with TRBJ2-3; D unresolved. Germline-derived CDR1 and CDR2 are SGHRS and YFSETQ. With 3 bases removed from V and 0 bases from J, the gap between germline ends came to 2 bases. The length of the CDR3 is 12 residues. Here the CDR3 DNA reads TGCGCCAGCAGCTCGAGCACAGATACGCAGTATTTT. This gives the protein CASSSSTDTQYF.

This clone was recorded only once. The chain is built from TRBV4-1 and TRBJ1-3, with D tentatively TRBD1 (6 bases). Germline V gene data show CDR1 as MGHRA and CDR2 as YSYEKL. This CDR3 is 15 amino acids long. V lost 1 base and J lost 3, with 10 bases in between. The CDR3 loop is CASSQVQGVGNTIYF. Here the CDR3 DNA reads TGCGCCAGCAGCCAAGTACAGGGTGTTGGAAACACCATATATTTT.

This chain links TRBV5-1 with TRBJ1-2; 8 bases align to TRBD1. CDR1 is SGHRS, CDR2 YFSETQ, per germline. The CDR3 covers 18 residues. The junction had 12 bases not matched to a gene; V was cut back by 0 bases and J by 2 bases. CDR3 amino acids: CASSLESGIWTGNYGYTF. CDR3 coding DNA: TGCGCCAGCAGCTTGGAGTCGGGGATATGGACAGGGAACTATGGCTACACCTTC.

This clone is a singleton in its sample. CDR3 DNA sequence: TGTGCCACCAGCAGAGTGGTGACAGGGGGGCAAGAGACCCAGTACTTC. Encoded protein: CATSRVVTGGQETQYF. The chain links TRBV15 to TRBJ2-5, with 9 bases fitting TRBD1. Germline loops: CDR1 LNHNV, CDR2 YYDKDF (reference sequence). The CDR3 runs to 16 residues. V shed 1 base, J shed 2 bases, and the junction held 5 bases outside the gene matches.

The CDR3 DNA follows: TGTGCCAGCAGCGTAGCGGCTAGCCCGCCGGATACGCAGTATTTT. It specifies CASSVAASPPDTQYF. This chain links TRBV9 with TRBJ2-3, with D perhaps TRBD2 (5 bases). Between the trimmed V and J ends, which lost 0 bases and 6 bases, there was a span of 14 bases. Germline CDR1 is SGDLS and CDR2 is YYNGEE. The CDR3 extends over 15 amino acids.